Listed here are 8 T cell receptor beta chains from one sample, sequenced in a study of blood T cell repertoires in COVID-19. Profiled with immunoSEQ multiplex PCR; TCRdb holds only in-frame clones, not every one. The sample lists 300,000 to 400,000 clones; about 85% were seen once. Sequencing was performed on PBMCs or T cells enriched from blood (not recorded which). All receptors come from a woman between 25 and 40 years old who had been exposed to COVID-19.

The chain uses TRBV27 and TRBJ2-7; no clear D gene. Germline V gene lookup returns CDR1 MNHEY and CDR2 SMNVEV (reference sequence). This CDR3 contains 14 residues. Between the trimmed V and J ends, which lost 0 bases and 0 bases, there was a span of 6 bases. The DNA of the CDR3 is TGTGCCAGCAGTTTATCTAGCATCTCCTACGAGCAGTACTTC. This encodes CASSLSSISYEQYF.

The chain employs TRBV4-2 and TRBJ2-5, with D possibly TRBD1 on 6 matching bases. CDR1 is LGHNA, CDR2 YNFKEQ, per germline. V was trimmed by 5 bases and J by 4 bases, leaving 20 bases between them. There are 16 residues in the CDR3. DNA of the CDR3: TGTGCCAGCAGCAAGACCCTCTACAGGGTAGGAGAGACCCAGTACTTC. It is translated as CASSKTLYRVGETQYF.

Only one count was recorded for this clone. The chain combines TRBV7-3 with TRBJ2-7; 13 bases map to TRBD2. The CDR3 runs to 16 residues. Germline V gene data show CDR1 as SGHTA and CDR2 as FQGTGA. V was pared by 5 bases and J by 4 bases, with 8 bases of the junction left unmatched. CDR3: CASSLTSGLAGYEQYF. DNA for the CDR3: TGTGCCAGCAGCCTTACTTCGGGACTAGCGGGATACGAGCAGTACTTC.

This chain's CDR3 is CASSYGSRTGELFF. The CDR3, as DNA: TGTGCCAGCAGCTACGGGAGTAGAACGGGGGAGCTGTTTTTT. The chain combines TRBV7-3 with TRBJ2-2; D is possibly TRBD2 (6 bases). The CDR3 runs 14 residues. CDR1 SGHTA and CDR2 FQGTGA come from the germline V gene. Trimming took off 4 bases at V and 8 bases at J, with 14 bases between the two ends. The variable domain in full, completed from reference TRBV7-3 and TRBJ2-2, reads GAGVSQTPSNKVTEKGKYVELRCDPISGHTALYWYRQSLGQGPEFLIYFQGTGAADDSGLPNDRFFAVRPEGSVSTLKIQRTERGDSAVYLCASSYGSRTGELFFGEGSRLTVL.

This chain links TRBV18 with TRBJ1-1; D is perhaps TRBD1 (5 bases). Germline V gene lookup returns CDR1 KGHSH and CDR2 LQKENI. V was shortened by 3 bases and J by 11 bases, with 19 bases between the two germline ends. The CDR3 has 14 amino acids. The chain's CDR3 is CASSPERRGSSAFF. In DNA form, the CDR3 reads TGTGCCAGCTCACCCGAGAGGAGGGGAAGTTCGGCTTTCTTT. Full variable domain (remainder filled in from reference TRBV18 and TRBJ1-1): NAGVMQNPRHLVRRRGQEARLRCSPMKGHSHVYWYRQLPEEGLKFMVYLQKENIIDESGMPKERFSAEFPKEGPSILRIQQVVRGDSAAYFCASSPERRGSSAFFGQGTRLTVV.

The gene calls are TRBV5-1 and TRBJ2-3; 9 bases fit TRBD2. Trimming cost V 6 bases and J 4 bases; bases outside gene matches: 9. This CDR3 has 15 residues. Germline assignment: CDR1 SGHRS and CDR2 YFSETQ. The CDR3 DNA is TGCGCCAGCAAGTATGAGGCTAGCGGGGCAGATACGCAGTATTTT. It specifies CASKYEASGADTQYF.

The chain uses TRBV30 and TRBJ2-6, with D possibly being TRBD2 (7 bases). This CDR3 region has 17 residues. V was clipped by 2 bases and J by 4 bases, with 18 bases between them. Per germline, CDR1 GTSNPN and CDR2 SVGIG (reference sequence). This CDR3 is CAWSFGGRTGGANVLTF. The CDR3 nucleotides read TGTGCCTGGAGTTTCGGGGGGCGCACGGGCGGGGCCAACGTCCTGACTTTC.

This clone was observed once. This sequence joins TRBV9 and TRBJ1-5, with D possibly TRBD1 on 5 matching bases. CDR3 length equals 15 residues. The germline CDR1 and CDR2 sequences are SGDLS and YYNGEE. The V gene lost 4 bases and the J gene lost 2 bases, with 13 bases spanning the gap. CDR3: CASSRVTGGNQPQHF. Written as DNA, the CDR3 is TGTGCCAGCAGCCGCGTCACAGGCGGCAATCAGCCCCAGCATTTT.